This TCR beta chain was sequenced in a study of T cell responses to AZD1222 COVID-19 vaccine. Findings of the study overall: A mostly white British donor set with more females was recruited, and clonal diversity was possibly underestimated.

The method was immunoSEQ multiplex PCR; TCRdb's version includes in-frame clones alone and lacks a portion of them. The table includes 50,000 to 65,000 clones, 85% to 90% detected once. A note on this clone: Its antigen is undetermined.

Unmatched junction bases numbered 9, after V lost 9 bases and J lost 4 bases. This CDR3 has 14 residues. Germline-derived CDR1 and CDR2 are WSHSY and SAAADI. This sample comprised peripheral blood, obtained on day 0 of AZD1222 vaccination. J is TRBJ1-2 and V is TRBV10-2; 9 nucleotides agree with TRBD1. The clonotype was recovered from an adult in good health. In DNA form, the CDR3 reads TGCGCCAGTTCGGACAGGGGTATTGGCTATGGCTACACCTTC. As protein: CASSDRGIGYGYTF.